These 8 T cell receptor beta chains were sequenced from one sample in a study of T-cell memory formation after mild COVID-19. TCRdb reprocessed the 5' RACE reads with MiXCR, giving one entry per CDR3 protein. In the table there are approximately 390,000 distinct CDR3 sequences, about 16% of which are singletons. Source material: PBMCs or a T cell subset sorted from them (not recorded which). These receptor sequences come from a man between 18 and 29 years old who had mild COVID-19 (a few samples of this study predate the infection). Cell type and time point are not known.

The rearrangement links TRBV27 to TRBJ2-2, with D perhaps TRBD1 (5 bases). CDR1 and CDR2 (germline): MNHEY, SMNVEV (reference sequence). This CDR3 comprises 16 residues. Trimming shortened V by 3 bases and J by 4 bases, and 15 bases separated the two germline ends. CDR3 nucleotides: TGTGCCAGCAGTTTTCGCGGCAGGGCGGTCACCGGGGAGCTGTTTTTT. Translation gives CASSFRGRAVTGELFF.

This rearrangement joins TRBV4-3 to TRBJ1-2; TRBD1 matches at 7 bases. There are 15 residues in the CDR3. Per germline, CDR1 LGHNA and CDR2 YSLEER. The V segment lost 1 base and the J segment 4 bases; nucleotides outside the gene matches: 6. The CDR3 sequence: CASSQGDRAAYGYTF. The DNA for the CDR3 is TGCGCCAGCAGCCAAGGCGACAGGGCGGCCTATGGCTACACCTTC.

The CDR3 region is CASSQGGKADTQYF. The CDR3 coding sequence is TGTGCCAGCAGCCAAGGGGGCAAGGCAGATACGCAGTATTTT. V gene TRBV3-1 combines with J gene TRBJ2-3; D is perhaps TRBD1 (5 bases). Germline-derived CDR1 and CDR2 are LGHDT and YNNKEL (reference sequence). The germline V and J ends were trimmed by 1 base and 4 bases, with 9 bases remaining between them. There are 14 residues in the CDR3.

This clonotype was observed a handful of times. V gene TRBV6-5 combines with J gene TRBJ1-2; a possible D gene is TRBD1 (5 bases). The CDR3 sequence is 13 residues long. Germline V gene sequence: CDR1 MNHEY, CDR2 SVGAGI. V lost 6 bases and J 8 bases, leaving 16 bases between the germline ends. For the CDR3, the DNA is TGTGCCAGCAGACGGGGGGGTGCTGGGGGCTACACCTTC. Protein product: CASRRGGAGGYTF.

In this sample, this clonotype turned up a few times. The chain employs TRBV20-1 and TRBJ2-2; the D gene is possibly TRBD1 (6 bases). The germline CDR1 and CDR2 sequences are DFQATT and SNEGSKA (reference sequence). This CDR3 has 15 residues. Trimming stripped 1 base from V and 7 bases from J, with 16 bases between. CDR3 nucleotide sequence: TGCAGTGCTAGAGCGGTGGCAGGGGTTCTCGGGGAGCTGTTTTTT. It specifies CSARAVAGVLGELFF.

The V gene is TRBV7-9, the J gene TRBJ1-1, with D uncertain. Trimming removed 6 bases at V and 3 bases at J, with 11 bases between. The CDR3 covers 13 residues. Germline CDR1 SEHNR, CDR2 FQNEAQ (reference sequence). CDR3 in DNA: TGTGCCAGCAGGGGGATCGTGGACACTGAAGCTTTCTTT. It translates to CASRGIVDTEAFF.

The sample holds many counts of this clonotype. The rearrangement joins TRBV5-1 to TRBJ2-5, with 10 bases matching TRBD2. The CDR3 consists of 14 residues. Germline V gene sequence: CDR1 SGHRS, CDR2 YFSETQ. V trimming: 3 bases; J trimming: 5 bases; junction bases outside the gene matches: 4. CDR3 nucleotides: TGCGCCAGCAGCTCGGGGACTAGCGAGGAGACCCAGTACTTC. Its protein is CASSSGTSEETQYF.

This chain joins TRBV27 and TRBJ2-7, with D perhaps TRBD2 (5 bases). V was cut by 0 bases and J by 1 base, with 7 bases left in between. The V gene's germline CDR1 is MNHEY and CDR2 SMNVEV (reference sequence). The CDR3 loop spans 14 amino acids. CDR3 loop: CASSLSVASYEQYF. The CDR3 coding sequence is TGTGCCAGCAGTTTATCGGTAGCGTCCTACGAGCAGTACTTC.